Reported below is one TCR beta chain. V shed 6 bases and J shed 4 bases, with 10 bases lying between them. Germline V gene data show CDR1 as SGHVS and CDR2 as FQNEAQ. The CDR3 runs to 13 residues. Sequencing was performed with immunoSEQ multiplex PCR; in TCRdb, only in-frame clones are kept and a portion is missing. The sample carries approximately 2.5 million clones, under 95% recorded once. The data stem from a study of shared clonotypes between healthy human individuals. The source material was naive CD4+ T cells from PBMCs. Documented subset: CD45RA+ positively selected. This sequence originates from a young man in good health. Some clones in this sample may be carry-over from other donors' samples. The rearrangement uses TRBV7-8 and TRBJ1-3; D is unresolved. Here the CDR3 reads CASSEARGNTIYF. The CDR3 coding sequence is TGTGCCAGCAGTGAAGCGAGAGGAAACACCATATATTTT.